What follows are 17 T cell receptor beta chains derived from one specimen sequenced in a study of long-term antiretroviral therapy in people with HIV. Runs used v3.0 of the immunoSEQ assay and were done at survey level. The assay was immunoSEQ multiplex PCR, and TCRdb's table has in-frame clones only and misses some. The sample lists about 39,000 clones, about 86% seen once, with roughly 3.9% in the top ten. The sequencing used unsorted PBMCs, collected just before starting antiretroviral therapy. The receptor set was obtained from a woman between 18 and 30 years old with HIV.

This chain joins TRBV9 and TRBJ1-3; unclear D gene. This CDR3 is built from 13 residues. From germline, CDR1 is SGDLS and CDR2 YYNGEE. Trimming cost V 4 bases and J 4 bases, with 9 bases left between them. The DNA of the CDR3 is TGTGCCAGCAGCTCCCAGAGGGGAAACACCATATATTTT. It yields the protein CASSSQRGNTIYF.

The CDR3 nucleotides read TGTGCCAGCAGTTACTCGATGATAGCGGGACTAGAGACCCAGTACTTC. Translation: CASSYSMIAGLETQYF. The chain recombines TRBV6-5 with TRBJ2-5; 8 bases fit TRBD2. With V trimmed by 0 bases and J by 4 bases, 7 bases remained unmatched. CDR1 MNHEY and CDR2 SVGAGI come from the germline V gene. This CDR3 is 16 amino acids long.

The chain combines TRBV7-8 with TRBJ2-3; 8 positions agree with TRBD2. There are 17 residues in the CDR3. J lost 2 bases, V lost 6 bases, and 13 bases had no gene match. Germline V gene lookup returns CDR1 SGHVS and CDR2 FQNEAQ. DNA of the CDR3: TGTGCCAGCAGACCACCTCGCCGACTAGCGACCACAGATACGCAGTATTTT. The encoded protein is CASRPPRRLATTDTQYF.

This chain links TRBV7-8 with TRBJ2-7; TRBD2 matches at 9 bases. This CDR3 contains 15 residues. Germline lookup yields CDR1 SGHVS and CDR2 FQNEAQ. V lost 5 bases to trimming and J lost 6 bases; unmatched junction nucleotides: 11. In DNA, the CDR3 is TGTGCCAGCAGCAGATCCGGGACTAGCCCATTCGAGCAGTACTTC. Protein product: CASSRSGTSPFEQYF.

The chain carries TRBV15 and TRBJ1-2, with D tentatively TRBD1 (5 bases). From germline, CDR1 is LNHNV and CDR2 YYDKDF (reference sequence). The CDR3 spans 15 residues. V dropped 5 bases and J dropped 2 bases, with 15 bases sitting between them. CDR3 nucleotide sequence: TGTGCCACCAGCCGCTCCCCGACAGCCAACTATGGCTACACCTTC. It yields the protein CATSRSPTANYGYTF.

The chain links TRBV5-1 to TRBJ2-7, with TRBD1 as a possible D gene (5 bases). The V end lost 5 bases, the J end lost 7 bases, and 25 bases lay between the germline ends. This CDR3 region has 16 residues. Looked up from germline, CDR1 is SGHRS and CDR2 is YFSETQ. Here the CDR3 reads CASRGANKAPTGEQYF. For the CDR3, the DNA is TGCGCCAGCAGAGGGGCAAACAAGGCTCCCACTGGTGAGCAGTACTTC.

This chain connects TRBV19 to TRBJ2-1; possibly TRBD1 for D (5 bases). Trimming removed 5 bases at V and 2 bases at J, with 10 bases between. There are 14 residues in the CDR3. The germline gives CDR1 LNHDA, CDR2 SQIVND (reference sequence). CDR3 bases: TGTGCCAGTAGTCCCCTGACAGCCTACAATGAGCAGTTCTTC. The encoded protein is CASSPLTAYNEQFF.

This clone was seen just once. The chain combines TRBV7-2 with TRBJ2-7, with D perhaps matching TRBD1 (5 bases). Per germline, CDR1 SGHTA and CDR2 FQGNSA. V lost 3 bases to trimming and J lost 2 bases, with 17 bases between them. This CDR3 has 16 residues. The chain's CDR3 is CASSFPLLDTPYEQYF. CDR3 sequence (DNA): TGTGCCAGCAGCTTTCCATTATTGGACACCCCCTACGAGCAGTACTTC.

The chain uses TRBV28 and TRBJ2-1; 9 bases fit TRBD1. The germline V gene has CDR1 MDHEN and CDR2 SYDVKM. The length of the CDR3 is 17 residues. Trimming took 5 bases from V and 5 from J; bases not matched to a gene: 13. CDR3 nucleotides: TGTGCCAGCAGTCAAACCCCCGGGACAGGGACAAACAATGAGCAGTTCTTC. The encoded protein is CASSQTPGTGTNNEQFF. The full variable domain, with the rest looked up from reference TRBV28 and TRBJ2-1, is DVKVTQSSRYLVKRTGEKVFLECVQDMDHENMFWYRQDPGLGLRLIYFSYDVKMKEKGDIPEGYSVSREKKERFSLILESASTNQTSMYLCASSQTPGTGTNNEQFFGPGTRLTVL.

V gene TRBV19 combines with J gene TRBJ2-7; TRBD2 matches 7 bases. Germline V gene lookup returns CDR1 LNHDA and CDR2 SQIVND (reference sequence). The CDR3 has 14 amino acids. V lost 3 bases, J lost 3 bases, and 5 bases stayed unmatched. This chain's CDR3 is CASSIVSSGYEQYF. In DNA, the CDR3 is TGTGCCAGTAGTATTGTTTCTAGCGGCTACGAGCAGTACTTC.

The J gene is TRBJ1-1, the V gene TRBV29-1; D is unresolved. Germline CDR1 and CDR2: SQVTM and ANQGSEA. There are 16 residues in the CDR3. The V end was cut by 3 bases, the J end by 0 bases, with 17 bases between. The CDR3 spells CSVDLQPPYLNTEAFF. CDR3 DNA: TGCAGCGTTGACCTCCAGCCGCCCTACTTGAACACTGAAGCTTTCTTT.

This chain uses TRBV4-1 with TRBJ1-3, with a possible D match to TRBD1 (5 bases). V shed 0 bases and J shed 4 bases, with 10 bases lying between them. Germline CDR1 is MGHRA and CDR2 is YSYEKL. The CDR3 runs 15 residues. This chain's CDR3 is CASSQDVGGGNTIYF. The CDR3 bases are TGCGCCAGCAGCCAAGACGTGGGGGGAGGAAACACCATATATTTT.

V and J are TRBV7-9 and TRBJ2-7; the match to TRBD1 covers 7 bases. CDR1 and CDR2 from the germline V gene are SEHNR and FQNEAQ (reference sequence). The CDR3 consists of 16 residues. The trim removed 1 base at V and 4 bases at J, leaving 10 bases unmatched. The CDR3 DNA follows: TGTGCCAGCAGCTTAGGAGGGACAGCCGCGGCGTACGAGCAGTACTTC. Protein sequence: CASSLGGTAAAYEQYF.

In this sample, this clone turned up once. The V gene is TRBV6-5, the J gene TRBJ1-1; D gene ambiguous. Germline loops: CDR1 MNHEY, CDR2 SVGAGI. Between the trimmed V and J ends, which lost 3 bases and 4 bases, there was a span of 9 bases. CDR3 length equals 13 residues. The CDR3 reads CASSYSLSTEAFF. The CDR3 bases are TGTGCCAGCAGTTATTCCCTGAGCACTGAAGCTTTCTTT.

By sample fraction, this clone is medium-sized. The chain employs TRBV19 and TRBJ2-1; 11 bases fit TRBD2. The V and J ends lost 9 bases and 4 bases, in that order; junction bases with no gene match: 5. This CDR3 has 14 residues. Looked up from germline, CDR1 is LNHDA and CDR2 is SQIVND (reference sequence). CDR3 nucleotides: TGTGCCAGCAGACTAGCGGGACCTTACAATGAGCAGTTCTTC. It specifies CASRLAGPYNEQFF. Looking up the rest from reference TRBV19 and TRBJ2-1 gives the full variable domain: DGGITQSPKYLFRKEGQNVTLSCEQNLNHDAMYWYRQDPGQGLRLIYYSQIVNDFQKGDIAEGYSVSREKKESFPLTVTSAQKNPTAFYLCASRLAGPYNEQFFGPGTRLTVL.

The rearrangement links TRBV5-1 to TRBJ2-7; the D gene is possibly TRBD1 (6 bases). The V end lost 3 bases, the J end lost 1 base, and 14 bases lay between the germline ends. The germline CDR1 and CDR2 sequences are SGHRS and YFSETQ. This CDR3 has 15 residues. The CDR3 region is CASSYNRALSYEQYF. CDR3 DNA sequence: TGCGCCAGCAGCTATAACAGGGCGCTTTCCTACGAGCAGTACTTC.

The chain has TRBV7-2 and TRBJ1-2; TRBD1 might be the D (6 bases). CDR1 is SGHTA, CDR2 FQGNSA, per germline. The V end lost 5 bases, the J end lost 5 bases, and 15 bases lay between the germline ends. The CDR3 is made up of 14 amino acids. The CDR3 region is CASSRTETLYGYTF. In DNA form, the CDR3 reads TGTGCCAGCAGCCGGACAGAAACGTTATATGGCTACACCTTC.